The 14 T cell receptor beta chains below were found in one sample sequenced in a study of blood T cell repertoires in COVID-19. Assay: immunoSEQ multiplex PCR; the TCRdb copy retains only in-frame clones and omits some. The table records about 130,000 clones, 85% to 90% of them present only once. The sequencing input was peripheral blood. These receptors all stem from a woman older than 75 with COVID-19, enrolled during active disease.

The rearrangement joins TRBV7-9 to TRBJ2-3; D possibly corresponds to TRBD2 (5 bases). Trimming cost V 5 bases and J 2 bases, with 14 bases left between them. Per the germline V gene, CDR1 is SEHNR and CDR2 is FQNEAQ (reference sequence). The CDR3 extends over 15 amino acids. The CDR3 DNA is TGTGCCAGCAGCCCGAACGGGAATCCCACAGATACGCAGTATTTT. Encoded protein: CASSPNGNPTDTQYF.

The genes are TRBV10-3 and TRBJ2-5; TRBD2 agrees at 7 bases. V lost 2 bases to trimming and J lost 5 bases; unmatched junction nucleotides: 14. The CDR3 contains 17 residues. Germline V gene lookup returns CDR1 ENHRY and CDR2 SYGVKD. This CDR3 reads CAISEGTGSGVRETQYF. The CDR3 nucleotides read TGTGCCATCAGTGAGGGGACTGGGAGCGGGGTGCGGGAGACCCAGTACTTC.

The J gene is TRBJ2-2, the V gene TRBV28; the match to TRBD1 covers 8 bases. This CDR3 is 16 amino acids long. Germline CDR1 MDHEN, CDR2 SYDVKM. Germline trimming cut 5 bases from V and 4 bases from J; bases unmatched to any gene: 9. The DNA of the CDR3 is TGTGCCAGCAGTCCGCCCGGGACAGGTCTCACCGGGGAGCTGTTTTTT. The encoded protein is CASSPPGTGLTGELFF.

The V gene is TRBV18, the J gene TRBJ2-2, with TRBD1 matching over 8 bases. V was clipped by 2 bases and J by 1 base; unmatched bases: 6. Per germline, CDR1 KGHSH and CDR2 LQKENI. This CDR3 is built from 17 residues. CDR3 DNA sequence: TGTGCCAGCTCACCAAGCCGACAGGGGCAGAACACCGGGGAGCTGTTTTTT. Translation gives CASSPSRQGQNTGELFF.

CDR3 sequence (DNA): TGTGCCAGCAGTGAAGCAGAAGCGGGCAGCTCGAGTACGCAGTATTTT. Residues: CASSEAEAGSSSTQYF. The chain links TRBV6-1 to TRBJ2-3; possible D gene TRBD2, 6 bases. V lost 0 bases and J 8 bases, leaving 18 bases between the germline ends. This CDR3 comprises 16 residues. Germline loops: CDR1 MNHNS, CDR2 SASEGT.

This CDR3 is CASSLGTAGDTEAFF. The CDR3 DNA follows: TGTGCCAGCAGTCTCGGGACAGCCGGGGACACTGAAGCTTTCTTT. The chain has TRBV28 and TRBJ1-1; TRBD1 aligns across 7 bases. V dropped 5 bases and J dropped 3; count of bases not matched to a gene: 9. This CDR3 comprises 15 residues. Germline CDR1 MDHEN, CDR2 SYDVKM.

The V gene is TRBV28, the J gene TRBJ2-7; the match to TRBD1 covers 9 bases. The V segment lost 6 bases and the J segment 3 bases; nucleotides outside the gene matches: 9. Germline V gene lookup returns CDR1 MDHEN and CDR2 SYDVKM. This CDR3 spans 15 amino acids. The chain's CDR3 is CASSTTGGHYYEQYF. The CDR3 coding sequence is TGTGCCAGCAGCACGACAGGGGGGCACTACTACGAGCAGTACTTC.

The V and J genes are TRBV6-6 and TRBJ1-1, with 10 bases identical to TRBD1. The germline V gene encodes CDR1 MNHNY and CDR2 SVGAGI (reference sequence). J lost 6 bases, V lost 4 bases, and 2 bases had no gene match. The CDR3 totals 13 residues. CDR3 bases: TGTGCCAGCAGTTTGGGGACAGGGGCTGAAGCTTTCTTT. It yields the protein CASSLGTGAEAFF.

V is TRBV11-2 and J is TRBJ2-5; D not certain. Trimming cost V 1 base and J 5 bases, with 5 bases left between them. Germline CDR1 and CDR2: SGHAT and FQNNGV. The CDR3 loop spans 12 amino acids. CDR3 protein: CASSLVGETQYF. The CDR3 bases are TGTGCCAGCAGCTTAGTCGGGGAGACCCAGTACTTC.

V gene TRBV6-6 combines with J gene TRBJ2-2; 9 nucleotides agree with TRBD1. After removal of 4 bases from V and 4 bases from J, the junction contained 4 bases not matched to a gene. CDR1 is MNHNY, CDR2 SVGAGI, per germline (reference sequence). CDR3 size: 15 residues. The CDR3: CASSSGTGITGELFF. Here the CDR3 DNA reads TGTGCCAGCAGTTCCGGGACAGGGATCACCGGGGAGCTGTTTTTT.

The gene calls are TRBV28 and TRBJ2-3; TRBD2 is a possible D gene (6 bases). Trimming took off 6 bases at V and 2 bases at J, with 12 bases between the two ends. The germline V gene encodes CDR1 MDHEN and CDR2 SYDVKM. The CDR3 is made up of 14 amino acids. The CDR3 nucleotides read TGTGCCAGCAGGTCGGGGACTTACACAGATACGCAGTATTTT. Amino acid sequence: CASRSGTYTDTQYF.

The sample holds one count of this clone. This chain connects TRBV27 to TRBJ2-1; D might be TRBD2 (5 bases). Looked up from germline, CDR1 is MNHEY and CDR2 is SMNVEV (reference sequence). V lost 3 bases and J 5 bases, leaving 11 bases between the germline ends. This CDR3 region has 14 residues. In DNA, the CDR3 is TGTGCCAGCAGTTTCACGGGATCCCACAATGAGCAGTTCTTC. Its translation: CASSFTGSHNEQFF.

CDR3 region: CASSSPPGNYGYTF. CDR3 in DNA: TGTGCCAGCAGCTCTCCCCCGGGGAACTATGGCTACACCTTC. This rearrangement joins TRBV28 to TRBJ1-2, with D unclear. The CDR3 sequence is 14 residues long. V shed 6 bases and J shed 2 bases, with 13 bases lying between them. Germline V lookup: CDR1 MDHEN, CDR2 SYDVKM.

The V call is TRBV11-2, the J call TRBJ2-1, with 11 bases fitting TRBD1. V dropped 6 bases and J dropped 5; count of bases not matched to a gene: 6. CDR1 and CDR2 from the germline V gene are SGHAT and FQNNGV. This CDR3 is 15 amino acids long. The CDR3 nucleotides are TGTGCCAGCAGGTTGGGACAGGGGGTACACAATGAGCAGTTCTTC. Amino acids: CASRLGQGVHNEQFF.